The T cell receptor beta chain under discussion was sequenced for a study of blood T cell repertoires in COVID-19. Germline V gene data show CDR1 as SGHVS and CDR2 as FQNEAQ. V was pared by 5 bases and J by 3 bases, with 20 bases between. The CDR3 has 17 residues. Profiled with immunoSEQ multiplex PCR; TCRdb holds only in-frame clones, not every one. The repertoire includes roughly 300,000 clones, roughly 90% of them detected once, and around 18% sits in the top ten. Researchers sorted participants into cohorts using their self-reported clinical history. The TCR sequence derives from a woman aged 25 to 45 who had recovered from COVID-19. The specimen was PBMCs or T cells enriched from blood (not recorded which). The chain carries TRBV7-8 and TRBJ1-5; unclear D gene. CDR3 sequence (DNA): TGTGCCAGCAGCCCCCTCACGAAGACAAGCCCCAATCAGCCCCAGCATTTT. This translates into CASSPLTKTSPNQPQHF.